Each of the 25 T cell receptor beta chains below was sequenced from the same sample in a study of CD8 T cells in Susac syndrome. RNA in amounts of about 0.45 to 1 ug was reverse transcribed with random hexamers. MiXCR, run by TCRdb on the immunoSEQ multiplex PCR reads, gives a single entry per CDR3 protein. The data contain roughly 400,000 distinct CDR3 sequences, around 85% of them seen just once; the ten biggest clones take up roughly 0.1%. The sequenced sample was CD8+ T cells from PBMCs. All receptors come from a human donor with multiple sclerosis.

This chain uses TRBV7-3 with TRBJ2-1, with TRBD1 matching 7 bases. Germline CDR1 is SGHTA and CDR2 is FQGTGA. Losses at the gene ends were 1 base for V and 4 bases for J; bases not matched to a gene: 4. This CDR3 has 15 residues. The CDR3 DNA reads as TGTGCCAGCAGCTTAAAGGGGACAGAGTACAATGAGCAGTTCTTC. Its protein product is CASSLKGTEYNEQFF. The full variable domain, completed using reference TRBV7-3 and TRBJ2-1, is GAGVSQTPSNKVTEKGKYVELRCDPISGHTALYWYRQSLGQGPEFLIYFQGTGAADDSGLPNDRFFAVRPEGSVSTLKIQRTERGDSAVYLCASSLKGTEYNEQFFGPGTRLTVL.

CDR3 region: CATSRDRHPSSYNEQFF. CDR3 coding DNA: TGTGCCACCAGCAGAGACCGGCACCCCAGCTCCTACAATGAGCAGTTCTTC. This rearrangement joins TRBV15 to TRBJ2-1; D ambiguous. The CDR3 contains 17 residues. Trimming left V 0 bases short and J 0 bases short, with 12 bases between. Germline V gives CDR1 LNHNV, CDR2 YYDKDF (reference sequence).

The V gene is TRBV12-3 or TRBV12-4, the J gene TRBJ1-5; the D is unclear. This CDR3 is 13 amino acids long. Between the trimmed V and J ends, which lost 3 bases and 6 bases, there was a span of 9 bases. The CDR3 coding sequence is TGTGCCAGCAGTTTTGAGTTTGGTCAGCCCCAGCATTTT. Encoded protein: CASSFEFGQPQHF.

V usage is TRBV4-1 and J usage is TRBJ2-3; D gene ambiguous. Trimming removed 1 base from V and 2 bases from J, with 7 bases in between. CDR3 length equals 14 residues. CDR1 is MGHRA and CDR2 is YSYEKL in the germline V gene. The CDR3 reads CASSQAADTDTQYF. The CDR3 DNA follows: TGCGCCAGCAGCCAAGCGGCAGACACAGATACGCAGTATTTT.

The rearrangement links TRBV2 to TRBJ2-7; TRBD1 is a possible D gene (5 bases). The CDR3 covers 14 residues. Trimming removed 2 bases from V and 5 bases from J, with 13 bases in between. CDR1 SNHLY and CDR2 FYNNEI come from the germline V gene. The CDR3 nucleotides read TGTGCCAGCAGTGAACCCACAGGCTGGGACGAGCAGTACTTC. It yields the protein CASSEPTGWDEQYF.

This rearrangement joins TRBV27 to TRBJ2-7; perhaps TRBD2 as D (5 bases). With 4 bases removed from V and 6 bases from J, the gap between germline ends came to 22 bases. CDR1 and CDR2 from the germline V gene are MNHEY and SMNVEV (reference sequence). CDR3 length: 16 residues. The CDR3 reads CASSSANLGSSIEQYF. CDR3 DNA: TGTGCCAGCAGTTCGGCCAATCTAGGGAGTTCAATCGAGCAGTACTTC.

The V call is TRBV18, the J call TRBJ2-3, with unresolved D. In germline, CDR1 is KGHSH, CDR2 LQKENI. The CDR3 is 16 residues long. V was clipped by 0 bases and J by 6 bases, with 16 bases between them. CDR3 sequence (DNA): TGTGCCAGCTCACCACCCTCTGTGATCCCCAAGGATACGCAGTATTTT. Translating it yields CASSPPSVIPKDTQYF.

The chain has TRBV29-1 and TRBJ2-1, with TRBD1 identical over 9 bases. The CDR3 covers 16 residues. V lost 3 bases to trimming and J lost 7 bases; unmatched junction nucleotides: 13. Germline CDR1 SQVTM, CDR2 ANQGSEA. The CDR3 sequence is CSVDRTGDKLGNEQFF. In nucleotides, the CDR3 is TGCAGCGTTGATCGGACAGGGGACAAATTGGGGAATGAGCAGTTCTTC.

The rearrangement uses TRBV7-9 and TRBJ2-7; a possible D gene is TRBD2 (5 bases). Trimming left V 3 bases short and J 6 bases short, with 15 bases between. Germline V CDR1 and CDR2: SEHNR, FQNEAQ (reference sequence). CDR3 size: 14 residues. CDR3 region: CASSFGEGVIEQYF. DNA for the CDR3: TGTGCCAGCAGCTTCGGGGAAGGCGTAATCGAGCAGTACTTC.

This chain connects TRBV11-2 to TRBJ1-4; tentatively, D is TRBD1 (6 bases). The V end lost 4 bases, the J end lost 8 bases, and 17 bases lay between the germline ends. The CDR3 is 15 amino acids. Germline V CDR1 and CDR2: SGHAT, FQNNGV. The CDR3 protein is CASSSGGERGEKLFF. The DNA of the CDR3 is TGTGCCAGCAGCTCCGGTGGGGAGAGGGGGGAAAAACTGTTTTTT. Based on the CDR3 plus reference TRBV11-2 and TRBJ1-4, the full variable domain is EAGVAQSPRYKIIEKRQSVAFWCNPISGHATLYWYQQILGQGPKLLIQFQNNGVVDDSQLPKDRFSAERLKGVDSTLKIQPAKLEDSAVYLCASSSGGERGEKLFFGSGTQLSVL.

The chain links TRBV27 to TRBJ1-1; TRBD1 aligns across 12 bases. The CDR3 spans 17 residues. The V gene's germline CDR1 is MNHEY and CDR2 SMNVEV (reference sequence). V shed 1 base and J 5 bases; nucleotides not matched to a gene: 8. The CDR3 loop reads CASSLFGTGGDGTEAFF. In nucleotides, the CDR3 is TGTGCCAGCAGTTTATTCGGGACAGGGGGCGATGGTACTGAAGCTTTCTTT.

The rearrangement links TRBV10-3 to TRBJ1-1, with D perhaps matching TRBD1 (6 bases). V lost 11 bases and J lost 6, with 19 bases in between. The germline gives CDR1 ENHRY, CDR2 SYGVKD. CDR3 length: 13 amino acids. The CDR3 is CAASEGGAAEAFF. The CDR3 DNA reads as TGTGCCGCCTCCGAGGGGGGGGCCGCTGAAGCTTTCTTT.

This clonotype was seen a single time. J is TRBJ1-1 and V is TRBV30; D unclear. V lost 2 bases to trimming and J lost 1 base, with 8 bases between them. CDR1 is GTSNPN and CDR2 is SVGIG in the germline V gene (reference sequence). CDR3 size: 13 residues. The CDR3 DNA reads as TGTGCCTGGAGTCCACAGTCGAACACTGAAGCTTTCTTT. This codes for CAWSPQSNTEAFF.

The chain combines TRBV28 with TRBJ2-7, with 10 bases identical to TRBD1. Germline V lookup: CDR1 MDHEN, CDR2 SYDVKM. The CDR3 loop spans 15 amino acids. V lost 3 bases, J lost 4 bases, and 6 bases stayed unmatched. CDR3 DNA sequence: TGTGCCAGCAGTTTTAGAGGGACAGGGGATTACGAGCAGTACTTC. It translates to CASSFRGTGDYEQYF.

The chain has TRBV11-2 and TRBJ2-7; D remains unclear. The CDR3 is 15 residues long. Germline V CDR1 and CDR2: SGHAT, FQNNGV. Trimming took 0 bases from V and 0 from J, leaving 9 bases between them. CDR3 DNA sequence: TGTGCCAGCAGCTTAGACGGTACAAGCTCCTACGAGCAGTACTTC. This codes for CASSLDGTSSYEQYF. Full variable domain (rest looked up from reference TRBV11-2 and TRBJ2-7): EAGVAQSPRYKIIEKRQSVAFWCNPISGHATLYWYQQILGQGPKLLIQFQNNGVVDDSQLPKDRFSAERLKGVDSTLKIQPAKLEDSAVYLCASSLDGTSSYEQYFGPGTRLTVT.

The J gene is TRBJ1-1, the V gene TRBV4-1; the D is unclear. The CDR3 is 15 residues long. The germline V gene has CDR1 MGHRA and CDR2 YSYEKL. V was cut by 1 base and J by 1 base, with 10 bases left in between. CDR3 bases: TGCGCCAGCAGCCAAGTCTTGCGGGGGAACACTGAAGCTTTCTTT. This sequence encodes CASSQVLRGNTEAFF.

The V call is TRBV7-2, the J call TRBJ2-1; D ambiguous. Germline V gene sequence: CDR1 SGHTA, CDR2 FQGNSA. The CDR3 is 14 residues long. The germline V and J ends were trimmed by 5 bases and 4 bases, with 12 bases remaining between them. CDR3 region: CASSPDQPYNEQFF. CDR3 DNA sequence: TGTGCCAGCAGCCCCGACCAACCATACAATGAGCAGTTCTTC.

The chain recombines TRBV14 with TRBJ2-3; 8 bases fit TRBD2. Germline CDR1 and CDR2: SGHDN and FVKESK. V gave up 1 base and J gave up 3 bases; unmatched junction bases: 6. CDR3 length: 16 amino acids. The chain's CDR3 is CASSQAAGAWTDTQYF. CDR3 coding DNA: TGTGCCAGCAGCCAAGCAGCGGGGGCTTGGACAGATACGCAGTATTTT.

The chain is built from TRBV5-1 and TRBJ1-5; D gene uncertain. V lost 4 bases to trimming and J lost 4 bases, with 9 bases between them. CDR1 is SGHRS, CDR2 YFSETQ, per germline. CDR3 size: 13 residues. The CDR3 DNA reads TGCGCCAGCAGCATAGACGGAAATCAGCCCCAGCATTTT. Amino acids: CASSIDGNQPQHF.

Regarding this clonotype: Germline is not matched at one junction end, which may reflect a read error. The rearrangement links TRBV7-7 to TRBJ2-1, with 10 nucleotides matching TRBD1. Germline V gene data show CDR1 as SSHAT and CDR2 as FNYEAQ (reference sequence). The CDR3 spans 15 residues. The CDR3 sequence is CASSQSLGTGEDQFF. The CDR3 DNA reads TGTGCTAGCAGCCAGTCGCTGGGGACAGGGGAGGATCAGTTCTTC.

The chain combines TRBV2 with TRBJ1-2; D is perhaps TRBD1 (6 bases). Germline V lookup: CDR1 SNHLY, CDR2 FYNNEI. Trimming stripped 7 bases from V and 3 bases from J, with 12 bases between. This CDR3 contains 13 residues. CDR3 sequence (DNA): TGTGCCAGCACCTCACAGGGTTACTATGGCTACACCTTC. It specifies CASTSQGYYGYTF.

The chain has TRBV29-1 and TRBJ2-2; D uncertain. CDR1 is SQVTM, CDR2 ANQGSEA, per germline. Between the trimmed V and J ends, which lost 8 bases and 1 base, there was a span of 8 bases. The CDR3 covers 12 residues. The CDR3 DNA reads TGCAGCATGACCAGGAACACCGGGGAGCTGTTTTTT. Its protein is CSMTRNTGELFF.

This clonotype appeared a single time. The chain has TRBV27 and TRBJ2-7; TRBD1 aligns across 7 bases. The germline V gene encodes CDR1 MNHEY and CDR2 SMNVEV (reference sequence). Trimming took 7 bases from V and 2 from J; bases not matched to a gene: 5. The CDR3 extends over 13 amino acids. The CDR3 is CASKRQGPYEQYF. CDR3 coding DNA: TGTGCCAGCAAACGACAGGGACCCTACGAGCAGTACTTC.

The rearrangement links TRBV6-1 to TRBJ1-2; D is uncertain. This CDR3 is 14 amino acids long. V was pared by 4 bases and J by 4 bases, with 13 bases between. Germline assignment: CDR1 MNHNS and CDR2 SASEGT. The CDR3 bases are TGTGCCAGCAGTGTCGGGGAGACGACCTATGGCTACACCTTC. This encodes CASSVGETTYGYTF.

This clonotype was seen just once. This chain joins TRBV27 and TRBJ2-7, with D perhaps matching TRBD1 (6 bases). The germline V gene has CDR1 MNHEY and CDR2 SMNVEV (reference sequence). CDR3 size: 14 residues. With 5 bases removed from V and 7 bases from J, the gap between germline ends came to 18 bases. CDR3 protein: CASSTTGSSLEQYF. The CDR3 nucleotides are TGTGCCAGCAGTACGACAGGCTCCAGCCTGGAGCAGTACTTC.